What follows is one TCR beta chain and its context. This entry comes from a study of blood T cell repertoires in COVID-19. On the study more broadly: Sites in the United States, Italy and Spain provided acute and convalescent COVID-19 samples.

Authors' analysis steps: For nucleated cells, counts were estimated from reference gene primer amplification. Method: immunoSEQ multiplex PCR; TCRdb's copy keeps in-frame clones and lacks some. Clone size and the V and J calls come from that table; the DNA yielded D and trimming. Seen here are more than 350,000 clones, approximately 90% observed once, and the top ten hold roughly a tenth. Participant-reported clinical history was the basis for cohort assignment. V lost 6 bases and J 0 bases, leaving 6 bases between the germline ends. This CDR3 has 12 residues. Germline CDR1 and CDR2: MNHEY and SMNVEV (reference sequence).

The sample consisted of PBMCs or T cells enriched from blood (not recorded which). V is TRBV27 and J is TRBJ2-7; D is unresolved. The sequence derives from a woman aged 45-60 years who had recovered from COVID-19. The DNA for the CDR3 is TGTGCCAGCAGCTCTAGCTCCTACGAGCAGTACTTC. This translates into CASSSSSYEQYF.